This record concerns one T cell receptor beta chain sequence. The ends lost 3 bases at V and 3 bases at J; junction bases unmatched: 9. The CDR3 runs to 17 residues. In germline, CDR1 is LNHDA, CDR2 SQIVND (reference sequence). The method was immunoSEQ multiplex PCR; TCRdb's version includes in-frame clones alone and lacks a portion of them. Found here are just over 300,000 clones, about nine tenths of them singletons; the top ten hold approximately 1.8%. The source of the sample is a study of blood T cell repertoires in COVID-19. The wider study: Nucleic acid was either cDNA or gDNA, and it came from T cells, B-cell-depleted T cells, or PBMCs.

The clonotype comes from a woman aged 30 to 39 with COVID-19, enrolled during active disease. Material: peripheral blood. V usage is TRBV19 and J usage is TRBJ2-1; 9 bases match TRBD1. The CDR3 nucleotides are TGTGCCAGTAGTATTACCGAGGGACAGGGATACTACAATGAGCAGTTCTTC. It is translated as CASSITEGQGYYNEQFF.